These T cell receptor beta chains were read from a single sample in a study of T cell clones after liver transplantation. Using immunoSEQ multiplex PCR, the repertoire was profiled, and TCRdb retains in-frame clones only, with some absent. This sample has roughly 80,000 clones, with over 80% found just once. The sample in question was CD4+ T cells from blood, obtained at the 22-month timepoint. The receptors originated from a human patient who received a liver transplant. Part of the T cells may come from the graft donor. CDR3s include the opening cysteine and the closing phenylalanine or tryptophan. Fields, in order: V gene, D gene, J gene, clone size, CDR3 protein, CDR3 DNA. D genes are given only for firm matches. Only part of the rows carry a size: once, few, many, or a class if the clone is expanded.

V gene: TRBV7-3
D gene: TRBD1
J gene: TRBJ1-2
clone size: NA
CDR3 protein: CASSLGLGQGAYTF
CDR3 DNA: TGTGCCAGCAGCTTAGGACTCGGACAGGGGGCTTACACCTTC

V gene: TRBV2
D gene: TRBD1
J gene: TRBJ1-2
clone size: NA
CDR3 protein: CASSPGQGLGYTF
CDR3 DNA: TGTGCCAGCAGTCCGGGACAGGGTCTCGGCTACACCTTC

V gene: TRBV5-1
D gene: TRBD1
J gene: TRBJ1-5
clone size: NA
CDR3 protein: CASSPGGRTGISNQPQHF
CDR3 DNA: TGCGCCAGCAGCCCCGGTGGAAGGACAGGGATTAGCAATCAGCCCCAGCATTTT

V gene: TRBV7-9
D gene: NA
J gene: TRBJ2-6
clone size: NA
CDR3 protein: CASSLESGANVLTF
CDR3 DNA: TGTGCCAGCAGCTTGGAGTCTGGGGCCAACGTCCTGACTTTC

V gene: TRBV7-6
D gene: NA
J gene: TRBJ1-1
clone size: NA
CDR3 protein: CASSPRAAGIHTEAFF
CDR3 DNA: TGTGCCAGCAGCCCAAGGGCCGCAGGGATCCACACTGAAGCTTTCTTT

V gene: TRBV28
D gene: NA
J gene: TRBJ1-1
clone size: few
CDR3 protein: CASEGPFF
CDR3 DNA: TGTGCCAGCGAAGGTCCTTTCTTT

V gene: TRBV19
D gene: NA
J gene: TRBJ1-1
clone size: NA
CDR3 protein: CASSTPQGFDTEAFF
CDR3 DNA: TGTGCCAGTAGTACACCACAGGGATTCGACACTGAAGCTTTCTTT

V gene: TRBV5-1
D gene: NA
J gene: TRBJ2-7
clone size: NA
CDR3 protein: CASSSGSSSYEQYF
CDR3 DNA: TGCGCCAGCAGTTCGGGATCCAGCTCCTACGAGCAGTACTTC

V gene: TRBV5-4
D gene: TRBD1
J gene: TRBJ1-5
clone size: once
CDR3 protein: CASSFTGTGVVNQPQHF
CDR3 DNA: TGTGCCAGCAGCTTTACCGGGACAGGGGTCGTCAATCAGCCCCAGCATTTT

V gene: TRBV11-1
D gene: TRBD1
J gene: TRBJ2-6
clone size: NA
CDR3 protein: CASSAGQGNPSGANVLTF
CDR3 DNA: TGTGCCAGCAGCGCAGGACAGGGGAACCCCTCTGGGGCCAACGTCCTGACTTTC

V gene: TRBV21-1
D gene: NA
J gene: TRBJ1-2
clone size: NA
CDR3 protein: CASSKAPEGLSRANYGYTF
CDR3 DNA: TGTGCCAGCAGCAAAGCGCCGGAGGGCCTTAGCCGAGCTAACTATGGCTACACCTTC

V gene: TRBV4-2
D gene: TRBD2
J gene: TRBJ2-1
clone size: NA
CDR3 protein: CASSQVTSGPYNEQFF
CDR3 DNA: TGTGCCAGCAGCCAAGTGACTAGCGGTCCCTACAATGAGCAGTTCTTC

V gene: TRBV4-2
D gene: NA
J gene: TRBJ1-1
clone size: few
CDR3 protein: CASSHGLGDEAFF
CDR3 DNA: TGTGCCAGCAGCCACGGACTGGGGGATGAAGCTTTCTTT

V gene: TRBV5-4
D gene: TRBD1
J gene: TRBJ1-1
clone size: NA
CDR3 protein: CASSPDLQGPGTEAFF
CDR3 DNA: TGTGCCAGCAGCCCAGACTTACAGGGGCCGGGAACTGAAGCTTTCTTT

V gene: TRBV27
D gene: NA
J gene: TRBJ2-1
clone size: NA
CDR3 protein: CASSSVMDLYNEQFF
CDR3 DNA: TGTGCCAGCAGTTCCGTGATGGACCTCTACAATGAGCAGTTCTTC

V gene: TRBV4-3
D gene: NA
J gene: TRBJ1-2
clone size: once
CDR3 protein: CASSQGNRLYGYTF
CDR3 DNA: TGCGCCAGCAGCCAAGGGAACAGGCTCTATGGCTACACCTTC

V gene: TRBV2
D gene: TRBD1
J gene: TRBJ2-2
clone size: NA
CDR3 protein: CASSIGQGAPGELFF
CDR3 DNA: TGTGCCAGCAGTATCGGACAGGGGGCCCCCGGGGAGCTGTTTTTT

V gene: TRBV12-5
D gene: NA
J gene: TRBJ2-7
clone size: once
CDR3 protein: CASGLPNRTPGHRGTSYEQYF
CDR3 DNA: TGTGCTAGTGGTTTGCCAAATAGGACTCCGGGGCATCGGGGAACTTCCTACGAGCAGTACTTC

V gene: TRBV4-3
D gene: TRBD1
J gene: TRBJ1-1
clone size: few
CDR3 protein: CASSQLTGDTEAFF
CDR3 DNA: TGCGCCAGCAGCCAATTAACAGGGGACACTGAAGCTTTCTTT

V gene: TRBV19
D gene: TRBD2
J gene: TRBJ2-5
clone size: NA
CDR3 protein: CASRALRGGQETQYF
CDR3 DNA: TGTGCCAGTAGGGCCCTGCGGGGGGGACAGGAGACCCAGTACTTC

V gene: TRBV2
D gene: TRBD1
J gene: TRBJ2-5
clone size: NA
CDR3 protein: CASSEGRGYQETQYF
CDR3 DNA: TGTGCCAGCAGTGAAGGCAGGGGGTACCAAGAGACCCAGTACTTC

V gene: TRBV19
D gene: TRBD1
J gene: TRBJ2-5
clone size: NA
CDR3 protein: CASSEFRTGAETQYF
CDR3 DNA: TGTGCCAGTAGTGAGTTCCGGACAGGGGCCGAGACCCAGTACTTC

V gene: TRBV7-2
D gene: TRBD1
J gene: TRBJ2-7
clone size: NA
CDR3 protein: CASSRDSSSYEQYF
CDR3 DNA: TGTGCCAGCAGCCGGGACAGTAGCTCCTACGAGCAGTACTTC

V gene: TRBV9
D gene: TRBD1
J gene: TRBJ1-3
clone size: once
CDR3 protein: CASSARQGRYSGNTIYF
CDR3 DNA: TGTGCCAGCAGCGCCCGACAGGGGCGATACTCTGGAAACACCATATATTTT

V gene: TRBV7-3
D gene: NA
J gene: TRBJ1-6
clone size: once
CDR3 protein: CASSLFGQTVGSPLHF
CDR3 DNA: TGTGCCAGCAGCTTATTTGGACAAACGGTGGGTTCACCCCTCCACTTT

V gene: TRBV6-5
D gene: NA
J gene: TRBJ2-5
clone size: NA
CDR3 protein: CAVRGPGETQYF
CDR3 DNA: TGTGCCGTACGGGGGCCGGGAGAGACCCAGTACTTC

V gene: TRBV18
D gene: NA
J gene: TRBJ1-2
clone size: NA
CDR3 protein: CASSPREIGYGYTF
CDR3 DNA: TGTGCCAGCTCACCTAGGGAGATAGGCTATGGCTACACCTTC

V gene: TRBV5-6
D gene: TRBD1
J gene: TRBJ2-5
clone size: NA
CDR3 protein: CASSLLSTGTGGETQYF
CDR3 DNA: TGTGCCAGCAGCTTACTGAGTACCGGGACAGGGGGTGAGACCCAGTACTTC

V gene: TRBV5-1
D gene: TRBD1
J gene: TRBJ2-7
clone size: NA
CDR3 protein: CASSTSGTGSYEQYF
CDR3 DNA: TGCGCCAGCAGCACCTCAGGGACAGGGTCCTACGAGCAGTACTTC

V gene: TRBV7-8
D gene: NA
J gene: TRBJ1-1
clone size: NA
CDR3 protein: CASSPGGGTEAFF
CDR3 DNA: TGTGCCAGCAGCCCAGGCGGGGGCACTGAAGCTTTCTTT

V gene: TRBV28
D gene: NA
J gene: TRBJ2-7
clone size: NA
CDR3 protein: CASLPGHNPYEQYF
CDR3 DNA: TGTGCCAGCCTCCCGGGACACAACCCCTACGAGCAGTACTTC

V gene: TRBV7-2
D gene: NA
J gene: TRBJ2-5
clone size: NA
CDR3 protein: CASTPGETQYF
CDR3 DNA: TGTGCCAGCACCCCTGGGGAGACCCAGTACTTC

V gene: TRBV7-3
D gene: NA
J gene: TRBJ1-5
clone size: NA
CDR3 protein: CASSENSNQPQHF
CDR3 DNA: TGTGCCAGCAGCGAGAATAGCAATCAGCCCCAGCATTTT

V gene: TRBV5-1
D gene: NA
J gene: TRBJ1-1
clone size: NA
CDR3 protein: CASSLGTEAFF
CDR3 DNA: TGCGCCAGCAGCTTGGGCACTGAAGCTTTCTTT

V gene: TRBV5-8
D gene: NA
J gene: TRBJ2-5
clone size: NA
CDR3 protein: CASSFSGLPKETQYF
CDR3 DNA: TGTGCCAGCAGCTTTTCAGGGCTTCCTAAAGAGACCCAGTACTTC

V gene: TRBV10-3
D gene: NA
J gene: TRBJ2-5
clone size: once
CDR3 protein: CAISESGSGRGETQYF
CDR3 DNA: TGTGCCATCAGTGAGTCGGGTAGTGGCCGTGGAGAGACCCAGTACTTC

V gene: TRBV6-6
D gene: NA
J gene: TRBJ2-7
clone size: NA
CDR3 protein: CASSYSAVASSYEQYF
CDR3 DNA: TGTGCCAGCAGTTACTCCGCGGTAGCGAGCTCCTACGAGCAGTACTTC